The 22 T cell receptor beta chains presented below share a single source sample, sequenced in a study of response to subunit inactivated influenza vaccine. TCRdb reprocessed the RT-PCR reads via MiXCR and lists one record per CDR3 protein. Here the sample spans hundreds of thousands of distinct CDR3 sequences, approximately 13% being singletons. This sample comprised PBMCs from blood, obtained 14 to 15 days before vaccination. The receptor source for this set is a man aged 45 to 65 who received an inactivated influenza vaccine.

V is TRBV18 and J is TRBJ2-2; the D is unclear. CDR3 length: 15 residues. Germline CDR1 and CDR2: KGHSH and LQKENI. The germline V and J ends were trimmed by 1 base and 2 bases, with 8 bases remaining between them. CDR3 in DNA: TGTGCCAGCTCACCACAGACAAGTAACACCGGGGAGCTGTTTTTT. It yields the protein CASSPQTSNTGELFF.

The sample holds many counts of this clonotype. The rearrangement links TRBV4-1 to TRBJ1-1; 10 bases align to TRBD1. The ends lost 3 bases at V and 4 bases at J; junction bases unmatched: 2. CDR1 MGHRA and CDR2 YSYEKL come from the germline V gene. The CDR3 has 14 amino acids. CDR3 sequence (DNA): TGCGCCAGCAGCCAGCGGACAGGGGGCACTGAAGCTTTCTTT. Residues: CASSQRTGGTEAFF.

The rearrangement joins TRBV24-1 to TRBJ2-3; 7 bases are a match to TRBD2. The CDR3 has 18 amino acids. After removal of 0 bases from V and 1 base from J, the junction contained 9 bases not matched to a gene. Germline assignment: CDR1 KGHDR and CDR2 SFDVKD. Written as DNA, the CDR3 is TGTGCCACCAGTGATTTGGGCGGTAGCGGGTACCGCACAGATACGCAGTATTTT. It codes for CATSDLGGSGYRTDTQYF.

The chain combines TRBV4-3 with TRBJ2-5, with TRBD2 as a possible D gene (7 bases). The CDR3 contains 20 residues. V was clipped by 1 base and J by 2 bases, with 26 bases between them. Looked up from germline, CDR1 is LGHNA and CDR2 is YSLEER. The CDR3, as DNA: TGCGCCAGCAGCCAAGGAAGTGGGGGGGGCGGGAGAACCCTTCAAGAGACCCAGTACTTC. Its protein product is CASSQGSGGGGRTLQETQYF.

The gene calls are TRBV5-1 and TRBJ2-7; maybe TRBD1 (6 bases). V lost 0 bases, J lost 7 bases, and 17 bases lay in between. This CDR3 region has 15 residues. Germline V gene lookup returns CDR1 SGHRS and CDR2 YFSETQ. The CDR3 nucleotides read TGCGCCAGCAGCTTGGCGATCGACAGGACCGTGGAGCAGTACTTC. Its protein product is CASSLAIDRTVEQYF.

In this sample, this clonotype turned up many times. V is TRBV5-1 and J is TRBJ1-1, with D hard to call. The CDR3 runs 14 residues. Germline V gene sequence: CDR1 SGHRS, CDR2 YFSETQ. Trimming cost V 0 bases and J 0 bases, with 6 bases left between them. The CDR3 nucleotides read TGCGCCAGCAGCTTGGGGCTTCTGAACACTGAAGCTTTCTTT. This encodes CASSLGLLNTEAFF.

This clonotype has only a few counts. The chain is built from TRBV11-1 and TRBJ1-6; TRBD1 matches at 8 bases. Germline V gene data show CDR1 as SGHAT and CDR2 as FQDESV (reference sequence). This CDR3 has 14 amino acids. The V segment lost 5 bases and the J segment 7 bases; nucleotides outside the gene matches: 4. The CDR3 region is CASSPRDRNSPLHF. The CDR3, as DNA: TGTGCCAGCAGCCCCCGGGACAGGAATTCACCCCTCCACTTT. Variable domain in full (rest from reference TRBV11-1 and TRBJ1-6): EAEVAQSPRYKITEKSQAVAFWCDPISGHATLYWYRQILGQGPELLVQFQDESVVDDSQLPKDRFSAERLKGVDSTLKIQPAELGDSAMYLCASSPRDRNSPLHFGNGTRLTVT.

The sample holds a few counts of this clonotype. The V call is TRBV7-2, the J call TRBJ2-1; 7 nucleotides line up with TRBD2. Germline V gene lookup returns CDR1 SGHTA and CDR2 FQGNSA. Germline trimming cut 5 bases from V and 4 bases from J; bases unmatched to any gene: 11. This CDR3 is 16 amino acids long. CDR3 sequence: CASSQGGSGFYNEQFF. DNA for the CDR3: TGTGCCAGCAGCCAGGGAGGTAGCGGGTTTTACAATGAGCAGTTCTTC.

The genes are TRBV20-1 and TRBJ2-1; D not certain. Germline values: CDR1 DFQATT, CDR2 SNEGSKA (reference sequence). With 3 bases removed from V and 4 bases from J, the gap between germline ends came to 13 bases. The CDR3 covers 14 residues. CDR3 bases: TGCAGTGCTAGTCTTGACTCGTTATACAATGAGCAGTTCTTC. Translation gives CSASLDSLYNEQFF.

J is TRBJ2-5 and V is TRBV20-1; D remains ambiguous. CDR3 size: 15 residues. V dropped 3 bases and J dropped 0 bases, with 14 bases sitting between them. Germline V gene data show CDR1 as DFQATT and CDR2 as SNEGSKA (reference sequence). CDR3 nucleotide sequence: TGCAGTGCTAGGATTAGAGGCCGGAACCAAGAGACCCAGTACTTC. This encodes CSARIRGRNQETQYF.

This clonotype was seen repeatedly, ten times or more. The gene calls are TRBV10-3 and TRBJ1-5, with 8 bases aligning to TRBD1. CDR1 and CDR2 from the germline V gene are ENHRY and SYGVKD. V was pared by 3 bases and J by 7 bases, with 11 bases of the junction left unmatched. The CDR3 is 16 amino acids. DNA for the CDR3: TGTGCCATCAGTGACTCTAGAGGGGCAGGGGGCCAGCCCCAGCATTTT. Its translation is CAISDSRGAGGQPQHF.

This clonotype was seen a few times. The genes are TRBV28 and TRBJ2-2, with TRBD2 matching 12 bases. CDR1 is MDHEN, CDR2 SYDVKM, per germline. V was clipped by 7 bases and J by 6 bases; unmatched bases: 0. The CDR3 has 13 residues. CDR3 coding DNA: TGTGCCAGCACTAGCGGGAGGGCCGGGGAGCTGTTTTTT. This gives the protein CASTSGRAGELFF.

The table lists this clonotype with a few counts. CDR3 loop: CATSRQRLGGETQYF. CDR3 bases: TGTGCCACCAGCAGACAACGACTAGGCGGCGAGACCCAGTACTTC. The gene calls are TRBV15 and TRBJ2-5; D is possibly TRBD2 (6 bases). The germline V gene has CDR1 LNHNV and CDR2 YYDKDF (reference sequence). Trimming left V 2 bases short and J 5 bases short, with 15 bases between. The CDR3 loop spans 15 amino acids.

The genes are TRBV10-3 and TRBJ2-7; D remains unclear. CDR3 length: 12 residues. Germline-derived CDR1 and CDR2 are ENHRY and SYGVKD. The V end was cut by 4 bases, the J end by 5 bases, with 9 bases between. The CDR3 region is CAISGNSHEQYF. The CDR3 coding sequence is TGTGCCATCAGTGGAAACAGTCACGAGCAGTACTTC.

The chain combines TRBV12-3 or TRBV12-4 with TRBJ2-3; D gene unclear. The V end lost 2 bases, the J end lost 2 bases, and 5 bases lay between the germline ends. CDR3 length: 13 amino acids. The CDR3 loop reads CASSLLVTDTQYF. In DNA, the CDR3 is TGTGCCAGCAGTTTACTCGTCACAGATACGCAGTATTTT.

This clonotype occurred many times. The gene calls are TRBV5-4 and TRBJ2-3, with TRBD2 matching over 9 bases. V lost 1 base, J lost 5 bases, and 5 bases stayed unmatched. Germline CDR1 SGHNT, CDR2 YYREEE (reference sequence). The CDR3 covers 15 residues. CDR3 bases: TGTGCCAGCAGCTTGACGAGACTAGCGGTAGATACGCAGTATTTT. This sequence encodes CASSLTRLAVDTQYF. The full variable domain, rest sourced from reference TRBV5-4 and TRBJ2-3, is ETGVTQSPTHLIKTRGQQVTLRCSSQSGHNTVSWYQQALGQGPQFIFQYYREEENGRGNFPPRFSGLQFPNYSSELNVNALELDDSALYLCASSLTRLAVDTQYFGPGTRLTVL.

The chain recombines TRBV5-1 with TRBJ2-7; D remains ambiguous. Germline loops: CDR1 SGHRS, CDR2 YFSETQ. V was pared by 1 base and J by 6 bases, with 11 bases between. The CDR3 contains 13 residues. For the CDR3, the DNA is TGCGCCAGCAGCTTGATGCAGGCAGGCGAGCAGTACTTC. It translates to CASSLMQAGEQYF.

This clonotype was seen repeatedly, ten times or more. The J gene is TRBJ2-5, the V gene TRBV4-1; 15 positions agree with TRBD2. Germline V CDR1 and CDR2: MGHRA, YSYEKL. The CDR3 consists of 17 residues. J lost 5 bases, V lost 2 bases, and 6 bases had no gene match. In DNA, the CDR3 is TGCGCCAGCAGCCAAATGGGACTAGCGGGGGGAGGGGAGACCCAGTACTTC. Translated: CASSQMGLAGGGETQYF.

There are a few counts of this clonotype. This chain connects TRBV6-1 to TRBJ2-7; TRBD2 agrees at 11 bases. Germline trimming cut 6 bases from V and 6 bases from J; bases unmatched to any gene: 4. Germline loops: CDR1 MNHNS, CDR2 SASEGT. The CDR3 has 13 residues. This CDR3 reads CASRRLAGSEQYF. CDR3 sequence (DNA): TGTGCCAGCAGGCGACTAGCGGGATCCGAGCAGTACTTC.

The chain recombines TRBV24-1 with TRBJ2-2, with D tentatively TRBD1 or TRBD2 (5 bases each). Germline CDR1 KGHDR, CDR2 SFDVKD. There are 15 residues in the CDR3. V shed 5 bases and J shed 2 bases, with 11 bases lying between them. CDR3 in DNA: TGTGCCACCAGTGGCGTGAGGGGAAACACCGGGGAGCTGTTTTTT. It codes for CATSGVRGNTGELFF.

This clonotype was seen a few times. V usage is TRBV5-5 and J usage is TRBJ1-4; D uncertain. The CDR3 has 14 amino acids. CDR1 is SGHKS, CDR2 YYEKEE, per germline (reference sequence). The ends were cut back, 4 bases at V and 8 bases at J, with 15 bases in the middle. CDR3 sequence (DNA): TGTGCCAGCAGCAAGACGGCCGGGAGGGAAAAACTGTTTTTT. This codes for CASSKTAGREKLFF. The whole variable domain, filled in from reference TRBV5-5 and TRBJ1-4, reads DAGVTQSPTHLIKTRGQQVTLRCSPISGHKSVSWYQQVLGQGPQFIFQYYEKEERGRGNFPDRFSARQFPNYSSELNVNALLLGDSALYLCASSKTAGREKLFFGSGTQLSVL.

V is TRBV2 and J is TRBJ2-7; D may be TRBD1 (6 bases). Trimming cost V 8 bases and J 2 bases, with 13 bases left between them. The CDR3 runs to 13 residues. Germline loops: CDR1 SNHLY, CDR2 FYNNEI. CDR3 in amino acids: CASSDRIAYEQYF. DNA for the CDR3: TGTGCCAGCTCTGACAGGATCGCCTACGAGCAGTACTTC.